The clone carrying this TCR beta chain appeared many times. Its antigen is currently unknown. TCRbeta library preparation incorporated unique molecular identifiers. In TCRdb, the PCR reads were re-called with MiXCR into one record per CDR3 protein. This table holds over 90,000 distinct CDR3 sequences, under 9% found once. These data originate in a study of T-cell reconstitution after alpha-beta-depleted transplantation in children. Study-wide results and limits: Where alpha-beta T cells came from about two months after transplant was reportedly several hundred expanded graft clones. T-cell counts and diversity at one year post-transplant came mainly from newly produced T cells.

This CDR3 has 17 residues. Trimming took 4 bases from V and 7 from J, leaving 23 bases between them. Germline V gene sequence: CDR1 LNHNV, CDR2 YYDKDF (reference sequence). The rearrangement uses TRBV15 and TRBJ1-5; D may be TRBD1 (6 bases). The specimen comprised PBMCs, sampled before TCRalphabeta/CD19-depleted stem cell transplant. The receptor was derived from a boy between 2 and 15 years old with acute lymphoblastic leukemia, due to receive a stem cell transplant. The DNA for the CDR3 is TGTGCCACCAGCATCGACCCGCACAGGGAAGAGGGGCAGCCCCAGCATTTT. Protein sequence: CATSIDPHREEGQPQHF.